This entry lists 20 T cell receptor beta chains sequenced from one sample in a study of PD-L1 blockade in urothelial cancer. TCRdb's copy holds only in-frame clones and misses some; the assay was immunoSEQ multiplex PCR. The data contain around 45,000 clones, more than 75% of them singletons. The specimen was PBMCs, collected around atezolizumab (anti-PD-L1) treatment. The receptors here all came from a woman aged 60-70 years with urothelial cancer.

The genes are TRBV10-3 and TRBJ2-7, with TRBD1 matching over 9 bases. With 3 bases clipped from V and 6 bases from J, the junction kept 6 bases outside the gene matches. CDR1 and CDR2 (germline): ENHRY, SYGVKD. This CDR3 comprises 14 residues. CDR3 sequence (DNA): TGTGCCATCAGTGACGGGACAGGGCAAGGCGAGCAGTACTTC. Amino acid sequence: CAISDGTGQGEQYF.

The CDR3 nucleotides read TGTGCCAGCAGCGCAGGAGGGGAACAAGAGACCCAGTACTTC. As protein: CASSAGGEQETQYF. V and J are TRBV9 and TRBJ2-5; the D gene is possibly TRBD2 (6 bases). This CDR3 spans 14 amino acids. Germline V lookup: CDR1 SGDLS, CDR2 YYNGEE. Trimming shortened V by 3 bases and J by 2 bases, and 11 bases separated the two germline ends.

V is TRBV11-3 and J is TRBJ1-1; no firm D call. CDR1 and CDR2 (germline): SGHNT, YENEEA. V was cut by 0 bases and J by 4 bases, with 6 bases left in between. The CDR3 covers 13 residues. The CDR3 region is CASSLDRFTEAFF. Written as DNA, the CDR3 is TGTGCCAGCAGCTTAGACCGTTTCACTGAAGCTTTCTTT.

The chain combines TRBV5-5 with TRBJ2-1; 8 nucleotides align to TRBD2. The CDR3 loop spans 17 amino acids. With 2 bases clipped from V and 4 bases from J, the junction kept 11 bases outside the gene matches. Germline CDR1 reads SGHKS; CDR2 reads YYEKEE (reference sequence). The CDR3 DNA follows: TGTGCCAGCAGCTTAATCTTAATAGCGGGGCGTTACAATGAGCAGTTCTTC. It specifies CASSLILIAGRYNEQFF.

This clone was seen more than once but under ten times. The chain couples TRBV7-8 to TRBJ1-2; 10 bases match TRBD1. The length of the CDR3 is 15 residues. J was trimmed by 3 bases and V by 5 bases; bases with no gene match: 6. Germline V gene lookup returns CDR1 SGHVS and CDR2 FQNEAQ. The CDR3: CASSPRGQGDYGYTF. The CDR3 DNA sequence: TGTGCCAGCAGCCCCCGAGGACAGGGGGACTATGGCTACACCTTC.

This chain joins TRBV27 and TRBJ1-2; 8 bases align to TRBD1. The CDR3 sequence is 15 residues long. Unmatched junction bases numbered 11, after V lost 4 bases and J lost 7 bases. Looked up from germline, CDR1 is MNHEY and CDR2 is SMNVEV (reference sequence). The CDR3 loop is CASSSPGGGIGGYTF. The CDR3 nucleotides are TGTGCCAGCAGTTCACCAGGGGGCGGAATCGGTGGCTACACCTTC.

The chain joins TRBV5-4 to TRBJ2-1, with a possible D match to TRBD1 (7 bases). This CDR3 comprises 15 residues. The germline CDR1 and CDR2 sequences are SGHNT and YYREEE (reference sequence). Trimming shortened V by 0 bases and J by 4 bases, and 11 bases separated the two germline ends. CDR3 in amino acids: CASSLAGGWYNEQFF. For the CDR3, the DNA is TGTGCCAGCAGCTTGGCAGGGGGGTGGTACAATGAGCAGTTCTTC.

V usage is TRBV2 and J usage is TRBJ1-5, with 7 bases identical to TRBD1. J gave up 5 bases and V 4 bases, and 5 bases lay outside the gene matches. Germline CDR1 reads SNHLY; CDR2 reads FYNNEI. This CDR3 contains 14 residues. CDR3 region: CASSGSGGYQPQHF. The CDR3 nucleotides are TGTGCCAGCAGTGGCTCAGGGGGTTATCAGCCCCAGCATTTT.

V and J are TRBV10-3 and TRBJ1-5, with 8 nucleotides matching TRBD1. CDR1 ENHRY and CDR2 SYGVKD come from the germline V gene. This CDR3 is 13 amino acids long. V was clipped by 8 bases and J by 6 bases; unmatched bases: 6. CDR3 sequence reads: CAIQAGGGQPQHF. CDR3 in DNA: TGTGCCATCCAGGCAGGGGGCGGTCAGCCCCAGCATTTT.

This clone was observed once. The J gene is TRBJ2-6, the V gene TRBV5-1, with TRBD1 matching 7 bases. Germline V CDR1 and CDR2: SGHRS, YFSETQ. This CDR3 contains 17 residues. The V segment lost 4 bases and the J segment 0 bases; nucleotides outside the gene matches: 7. This CDR3 is CASSIAGTVSGANVLTF. The CDR3 DNA is TGCGCCAGCAGCATCGCCGGGACAGTCTCTGGGGCCAACGTCCTGACTTTC.

The V and J genes are TRBV7-2 and TRBJ2-5, with 8 bases fitting TRBD2. Germline values: CDR1 SGHTA, CDR2 FQGNSA. Unmatched junction bases numbered 11, after V lost 5 bases and J lost 9 bases. The CDR3 sequence is 14 residues long. The CDR3 nucleotides read TGTGCCAGCAGCCCATCTAGCGGGCCCCAGGCCCAGTACTTC. Translation: CASSPSSGPQAQYF. Complete variable domain (other parts from reference TRBV7-2 and TRBJ2-5): GAGVSQSPSNKVTEKGKDVELRCDPISGHTALYWYRQSLGQGLEFLIYFQGNSAPDKSGLPSDRFSAERTGGSVSTLTIQRTQQEDSAVYLCASSPSSGPQAQYFGPGTRLLVL.

This chain joins TRBV19 and TRBJ2-3, with D maybe TRBD2 (6 bases). V lost 4 bases to trimming and J lost 6 bases, with 17 bases between them. The CDR3 length is 15 residues. The germline V gene encodes CDR1 LNHDA and CDR2 SQIVND (reference sequence). CDR3 amino acids: CASSTPGTPGDTQYF. As DNA, the CDR3 is TGTGCCAGTAGTACCCCCGGGACTCCCGGCGATACGCAGTATTTT.

This chain links TRBV6-4 with TRBJ2-5, with a weak D call TRBD2 (7 bases). The germline V gene has CDR1 MRHNA and CDR2 SNTAGT. Trimming pared 2 bases from V and 4 bases from J, leaving 17 bases between. CDR3 length: 16 amino acids. The CDR3 region is CASSDPLPRGAETQYF. DNA of the CDR3: TGTGCCAGCAGTGACCCACTCCCCCGGGGGGCAGAGACCCAGTACTTC.

The chain uses TRBV27 and TRBJ2-7, with a tentative D call TRBD1 (5 bases). This CDR3 is 17 amino acids long. The V end was cut by 4 bases, the J end by 3 bases, with 22 bases between. Germline V gene data show CDR1 as MNHEY and CDR2 as SMNVEV (reference sequence). The CDR3 sequence: CASSSIPPQGSVYEQYF. CDR3 DNA sequence: TGTGCCAGCAGTTCTATTCCCCCCCAGGGTTCGGTCTACGAGCAGTACTTC.

The V gene is TRBV2, the J gene TRBJ2-3, with TRBD2 as a possible D gene (5 bases). There are 15 residues in the CDR3. Germline V gene lookup returns CDR1 SNHLY and CDR2 FYNNEI. V gave up 4 bases and J gave up 5 bases, with 16 bases separating them. CDR3 in DNA: TGTGCCAGCAGTGCCGGACCCTACGGAGGAGATACGCAGTATTTT. This sequence encodes CASSAGPYGGDTQYF.

This clone was picked up one time. The rearrangement uses TRBV10-2 and TRBJ2-2; 7 bases fit TRBD1. J gave up 0 bases and V 7 bases, and 2 bases lay outside the gene matches. The CDR3 is 14 residues long. Germline V gives CDR1 WSHSY, CDR2 SAAADI. The CDR3 DNA is TGCGCCAGCAAAGACAGGGCGAACACCGGGGAGCTGTTTTTT. This sequence encodes CASKDRANTGELFF.

The chain combines TRBV7-8 with TRBJ2-7; 7 bases are shared with TRBD1. Germline lookup yields CDR1 SGHVS and CDR2 FQNEAQ. The junction had 6 bases not matched to a gene; V was cut back by 4 bases and J by 3 bases. This CDR3 is built from 14 residues. The CDR3: CASSSGQALYEQYF. CDR3 sequence (DNA): TGTGCCAGCAGCTCCGGACAGGCTCTCTACGAGCAGTACTTC.

J is TRBJ2-3 and V is TRBV2, with 7 bases identical to TRBD2. The CDR3 contains 12 residues. With 3 bases clipped from V and 11 bases from J, the junction kept 5 bases outside the gene matches. Germline V gene sequence: CDR1 SNHLY, CDR2 FYNNEI. DNA of the CDR3: TGTGCCAGCAGTGATGATGGGGGGGGGCAGTATTTT. Residues: CASSDDGGGQYF.

CDR3 sequence (DNA): TGCGCCAGCAGCTTGGAGGCGGCAAGGGGGGAGCAGTTCTTC. Protein sequence: CASSLEAARGEQFF. V and J are TRBV5-1 and TRBJ2-1, with a possible D match to TRBD1 (6 bases). The CDR3 has 14 residues. Germline V lookup: CDR1 SGHRS, CDR2 YFSETQ. Trimming stripped 0 bases from V and 10 bases from J, with 14 bases between.

This clone was counted between two and nine times. The J gene is TRBJ2-3, the V gene TRBV18; possible D gene TRBD2, 5 bases. This CDR3 has 14 residues. Trimming took off 3 bases at V and 0 bases at J, with 7 bases between the two ends. Germline CDR1 and CDR2: KGHSH and LQKENI. In DNA, the CDR3 is TGTGCCAGCTCACCGGACTTAAGCACAGATACGCAGTATTTT. Its translation: CASSPDLSTDTQYF.